This T cell receptor beta chain was captured by sequencing in a study of human T cells and chemical hapten exposure. On the study more broadly: Patients, mostly women, had alopecia areata, alopecia totalis or alopecia universalis.

Via MiXCR, TCRdb re-called the RACE reads, giving one row per CDR3 protein. This sample has 80,000 to 100,000 distinct CDR3 sequences, with around 25% found just once. The CDR3 runs to 13 residues. The ends were cut back, 4 bases at V and 1 base at J, with 9 bases in the middle. From germline, CDR1 is SGHNT and CDR2 YYREEE (reference sequence). Time point in this sample: patch test 3, about 24 weeks after DPC sensitization. Regarding treatment: therapeutic diphenylcyclopropenone sensitization with weekly scalp DPC. The study extracted total RNA from unfractionated whole blood. This receptor was taken from a man between 40 and 49 years old with alopecia areata. Some clones in this sample may be carry-over from other donors' samples. This chain uses TRBV5-4 with TRBJ2-7; the D gene could be TRBD1 or TRBD2 (5 bases each). Sequencing was performed on whole blood, taken in connection with sensitization to the hapten diphenylcyclopropenone (DPC). Here the CDR3 reads CASSRDASYEQYF. The CDR3 nucleotides read TGTGCCAGCAGCCGGGACGCGTCCTACGAGCAGTACTTC.